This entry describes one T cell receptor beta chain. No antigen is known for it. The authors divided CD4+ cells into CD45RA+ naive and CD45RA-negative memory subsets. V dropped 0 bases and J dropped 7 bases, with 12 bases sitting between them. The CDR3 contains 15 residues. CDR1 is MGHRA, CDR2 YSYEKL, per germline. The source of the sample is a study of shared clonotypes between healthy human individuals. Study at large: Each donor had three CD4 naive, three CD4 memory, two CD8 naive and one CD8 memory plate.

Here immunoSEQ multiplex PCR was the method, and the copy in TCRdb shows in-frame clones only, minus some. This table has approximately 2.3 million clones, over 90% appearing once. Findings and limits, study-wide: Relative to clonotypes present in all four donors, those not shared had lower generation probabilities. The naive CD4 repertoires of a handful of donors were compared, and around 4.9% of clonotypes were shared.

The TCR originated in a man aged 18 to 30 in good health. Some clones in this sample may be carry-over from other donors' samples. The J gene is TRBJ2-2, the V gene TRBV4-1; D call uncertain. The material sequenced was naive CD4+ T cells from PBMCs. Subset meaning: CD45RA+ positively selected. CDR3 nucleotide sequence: TGCGCCAGCAGCCAAGATCAGTCCATAGGCGGGGAGCTGTTTTTT. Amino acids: CASSQDQSIGGELFF.